This T cell receptor beta chain was retrieved from a study of T cells in Graves' hyperthyroidism and ophthalmopathy. Study at large: Peripheral blood was taken when the disease was first diagnosed, before any treatment began. Findings and limits, study-wide: Among clonotypes expanded in thyroid above 0.001, most were also found in blood.

This clonotype was counted many times. Its antigen is unidentified. Not enrolled were patients with uncontrolled infection, other autoimmune disease, pregnancy or lactation. PBMCs stemmed from about 9.5 ml fresh peripheral blood. Amplified regions were TCR beta CDR3 sequences from RNA transcripts. First-round RT-PCR with HTBI primers amplified the TCR CDR3 region. From the multiplex PCR reads, TCRdb called clonotypes with MiXCR, one entry per CDR3 protein. This table holds some 300,000 distinct CDR3 sequences, roughly an eighth found once. The CDR3 loop spans 15 amino acids. Trimming at V came to 5 bases and at J to 3 bases, leaving 7 bases not matched to a gene. Germline V gives CDR1 MDHEN, CDR2 SYDVKM.

This receptor was identified in a woman aged 40-49 years with Graves' hyperthyroidism. Sequenced sample: blood. This sequence joins TRBV28 and TRBJ1-2, with 9 bases fitting TRBD1. This CDR3 is CASSLRQGGDYGYTF. CDR3 coding DNA: TGTGCCAGCAGTCTCAGACAGGGGGGGGACTATGGCTACACCTTC.